This is a list of T cell receptor beta chains from one sample in a study of shared T cell receptors in the human thymus. Assay used: immunoSEQ multiplex PCR; TCRdb lists only in-frame clones, some missing. Here the sample spans about 660,000 clones, around 87% being singletons. This sample also appeared in a second study, on human thymus T cells.

Input material: thymocytes. These TCRs come from a boy younger than two with a congenital heart defect. Each CDR3 is given with its conserved first and last residue. The order of the fields is V gene, CDR3 length, clone size, CDR3 protein. Not all rows give a size; the values are once, few, many and, for expanded clones, a class.

v_call: TRBV7-3; cdr3_length: 13; clone_size: once; cdr3_aa: CASSLTVNTEAFF
v_call: TRBV5-4; cdr3_length: 16; clone_size: -; cdr3_aa: CASSAFGASGNNEQFF
v_call: TRBV28; cdr3_length: 14; clone_size: -; cdr3_aa: CASRDNQGGRGYTF
v_call: TRBV2; cdr3_length: 14; clone_size: -; cdr3_aa: CASRPGQGAYEQYF
v_call: TRBV27; cdr3_length: 15; clone_size: -; cdr3_aa: CASSLLGGHTGELFF
v_call: TRBV9; cdr3_length: 16; clone_size: -; cdr3_aa: CASSPNTGEVGNTIYF
v_call: TRBV14; cdr3_length: 17; clone_size: -; cdr3_aa: CASSQVGTRQGLNEQFF
v_call: TRBV5-4; cdr3_length: 15; clone_size: -; cdr3_aa: CASSGKGFSTDTQYF
v_call: TRBV6-5; cdr3_length: 15; clone_size: -; cdr3_aa: CASSQPKQGTREAFF
v_call: TRBV5-1; cdr3_length: 16; clone_size: -; cdr3_aa: CASSLQGAVSNTEAFF
v_call: TRBV25-1; cdr3_length: 15; clone_size: -; cdr3_aa: CASSDRISRNYGYTF
v_call: TRBV28; cdr3_length: 16; clone_size: -; cdr3_aa: CASSPTLGQGPSPLHF
v_call: TRBV7-3; cdr3_length: 15; clone_size: -; cdr3_aa: CASSRSGTQTGELFF
v_call: TRBV6-5; cdr3_length: 15; clone_size: -; cdr3_aa: CASRRASFNTGELFF
v_call: TRBV19; cdr3_length: 15; clone_size: -; cdr3_aa: CASSVTGTGNYEQYF
v_call: TRBV4-2; cdr3_length: 19; clone_size: -; cdr3_aa: CASSPWAPPGTSGEETQYF
v_call: TRBV7-8; cdr3_length: 15; clone_size: -; cdr3_aa: CASSPRQNGANVLTF
v_call: TRBV2; cdr3_length: 13; clone_size: -; cdr3_aa: CAVRGQSNQPQHF
v_call: TRBV20-1; cdr3_length: 11; clone_size: few; cdr3_aa: CSARGPYEQYF
v_call: TRBV21-1; cdr3_length: 16; clone_size: -; cdr3_aa: CASSKSEVSSYNEQFF
v_call: TRBV18; cdr3_length: 15; clone_size: -; cdr3_aa: CASSPGHKVNEKLFF
v_call: TRBV27; cdr3_length: 15; clone_size: -; cdr3_aa: CASSLLRTATYEQYF
v_call: TRBV14; cdr3_length: 17; clone_size: -; cdr3_aa: CASSQQARREATDTQYF
v_call: TRBV7-2; cdr3_length: 14; clone_size: -; cdr3_aa: CASSFSLVALEQYF
v_call: TRBV28; cdr3_length: 13; clone_size: -; cdr3_aa: CASNSGHNSPLHF
v_call: TRBV29-1; cdr3_length: 14; clone_size: -; cdr3_aa: CSVVCRINNYGYTF
v_call: TRBV15; cdr3_length: 16; clone_size: -; cdr3_aa: CATSRNGTQMNTEAFF
v_call: TRBV28; cdr3_length: 14; clone_size: -; cdr3_aa: CASRTSGKHTEAFF
v_call: TRBV5-1; cdr3_length: 18; clone_size: -; cdr3_aa: CASRQFTQGTGMNTEAFF
v_call: TRBV6-5; cdr3_length: 16; clone_size: -; cdr3_aa: CASSYSIGGRADTQYF